This T cell receptor (beta chain) was obtained from a study of T-cell reconstitution after alpha-beta-depleted transplantation in children. Whole-study results and caveats: Several hundred graft clones that had expanded were reportedly the source of alpha-beta T cells about two months after transplant. T-cell numbers and diversity one year post-transplant derived largely from freshly generated T cells. There were some patients whose high TCRbeta diversity at day 60 came from surviving recipient T cells and thymic progenitors.

This clonotype showed up many times. As yet, its antigen is unknown. Library preparation (for TCRbeta) was performed with unique molecular identifiers. TCRdb reprocessed the PCR reads via MiXCR and lists one record per CDR3 protein. The sample comprises around 270,000 distinct CDR3 sequences, about a tenth of which are singletons, and 7.5% rests with the top ten. V was shortened by 0 bases and J by 5 bases, with 5 bases between the two germline ends. This CDR3 comprises 12 residues. Germline lookup yields CDR1 LNHNV and CDR2 YYDKDF (reference sequence). This TCR came from a boy under three years old with acute myeloid leukemia, due to receive a stem cell transplant. This chain links TRBV15 with TRBJ2-7; unclear D gene. The sequences come from PBMCs, collected before TCRalphabeta/CD19-depleted stem cell transplant. CDR3 sequence reads: CATSRETDEQYF. The CDR3 region has the DNA TGTGCCACCAGCAGAGAAACGGACGAGCAGTACTTC.